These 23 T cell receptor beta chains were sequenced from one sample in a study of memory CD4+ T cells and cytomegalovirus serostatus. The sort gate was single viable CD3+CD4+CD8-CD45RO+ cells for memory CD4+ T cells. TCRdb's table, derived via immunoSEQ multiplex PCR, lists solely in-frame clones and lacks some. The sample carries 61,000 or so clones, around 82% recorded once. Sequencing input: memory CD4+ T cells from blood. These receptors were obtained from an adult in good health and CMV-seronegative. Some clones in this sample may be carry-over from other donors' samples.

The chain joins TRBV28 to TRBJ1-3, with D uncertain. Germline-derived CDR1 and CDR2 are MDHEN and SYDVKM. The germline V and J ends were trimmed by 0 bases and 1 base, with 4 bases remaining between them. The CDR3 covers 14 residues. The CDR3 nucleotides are TGTGCCAGCAGTTTATGGAGGTCTGGAAACACCATATATTTT. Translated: CASSLWRSGNTIYF. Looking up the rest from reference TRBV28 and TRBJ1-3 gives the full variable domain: DVKVTQSSRYLVKRTGEKVFLECVQDMDHENMFWYRQDPGLGLRLIYFSYDVKMKEKGDIPEGYSVSREKKERFSLILESASTNQTSMYLCASSLWRSGNTIYFGEGSWLTVV.

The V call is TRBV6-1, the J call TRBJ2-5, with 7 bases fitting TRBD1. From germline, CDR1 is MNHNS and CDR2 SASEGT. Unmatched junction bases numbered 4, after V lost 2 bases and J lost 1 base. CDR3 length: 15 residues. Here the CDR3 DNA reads TGTGCCAGCAGTGAAAGAGACAGGGTCCAAGAGACCCAGTACTTC. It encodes CASSERDRVQETQYF.

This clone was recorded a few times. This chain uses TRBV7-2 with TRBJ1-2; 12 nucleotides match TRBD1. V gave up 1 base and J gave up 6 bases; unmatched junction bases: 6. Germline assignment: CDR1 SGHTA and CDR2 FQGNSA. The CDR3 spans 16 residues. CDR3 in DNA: TGTGCCAGCAGCTTAGAAGCAGGGACAGGGGGCGATGGCTACACCTTC. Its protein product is CASSLEAGTGGDGYTF.

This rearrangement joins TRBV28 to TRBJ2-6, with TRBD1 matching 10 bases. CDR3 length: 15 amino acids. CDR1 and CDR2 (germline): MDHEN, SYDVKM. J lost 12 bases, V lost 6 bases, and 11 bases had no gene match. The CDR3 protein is CASRSRDRGLRVLTF. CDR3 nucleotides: TGTGCCAGCAGGTCCCGGGACAGGGGTCTCCGCGTCCTGACTTTC.

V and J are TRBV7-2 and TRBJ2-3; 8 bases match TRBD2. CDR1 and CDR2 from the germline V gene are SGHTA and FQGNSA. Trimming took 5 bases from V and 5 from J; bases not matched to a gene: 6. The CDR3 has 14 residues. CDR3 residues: CASSPGGEKDTQYF. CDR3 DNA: TGTGCCAGCAGCCCCGGGGGGGAGAAAGATACGCAGTATTTT.

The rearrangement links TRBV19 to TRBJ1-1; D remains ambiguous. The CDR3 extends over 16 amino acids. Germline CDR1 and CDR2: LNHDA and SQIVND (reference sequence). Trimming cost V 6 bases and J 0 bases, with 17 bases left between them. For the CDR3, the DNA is TGTGCCAGTAGCGCCGGTCGTCAGCGATTGAACACTGAAGCTTTCTTT. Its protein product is CASSAGRQRLNTEAFF.

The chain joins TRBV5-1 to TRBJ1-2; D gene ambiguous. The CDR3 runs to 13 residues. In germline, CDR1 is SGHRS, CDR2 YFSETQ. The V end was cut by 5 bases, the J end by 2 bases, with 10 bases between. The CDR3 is CASSPDQNYGYTF. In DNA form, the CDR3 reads TGCGCCAGCAGTCCCGACCAGAACTATGGCTACACCTTC.

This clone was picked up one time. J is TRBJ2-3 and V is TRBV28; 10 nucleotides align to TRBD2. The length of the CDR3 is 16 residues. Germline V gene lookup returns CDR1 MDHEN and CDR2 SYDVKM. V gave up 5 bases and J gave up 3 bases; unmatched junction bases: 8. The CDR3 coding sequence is TGTGCCAGCAGTGTAAGAGCGGGAGGGTTGACAGATACGCAGTATTTT. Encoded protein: CASSVRAGGLTDTQYF.

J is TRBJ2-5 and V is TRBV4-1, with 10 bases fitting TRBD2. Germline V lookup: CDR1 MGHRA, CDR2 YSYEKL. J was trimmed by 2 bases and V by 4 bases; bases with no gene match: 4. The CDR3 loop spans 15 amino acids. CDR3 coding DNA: TGCGCCAGCAGCCGAGCGGGGGGGCGGCAAGAGACCCAGTACTTC. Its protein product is CASSRAGGRQETQYF.

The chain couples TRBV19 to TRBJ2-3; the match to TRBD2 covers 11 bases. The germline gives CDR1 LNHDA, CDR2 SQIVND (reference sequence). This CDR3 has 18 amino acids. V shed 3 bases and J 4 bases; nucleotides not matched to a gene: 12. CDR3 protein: CASSIRPLAGARADTQYF. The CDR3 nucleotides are TGTGCCAGTAGTATCCGTCCACTAGCGGGAGCGCGTGCAGATACGCAGTATTTT.

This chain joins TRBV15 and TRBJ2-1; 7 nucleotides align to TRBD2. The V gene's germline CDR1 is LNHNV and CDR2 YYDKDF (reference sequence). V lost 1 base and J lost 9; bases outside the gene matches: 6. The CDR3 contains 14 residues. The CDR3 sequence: CATSRGAGVPEQFF. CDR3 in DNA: TGTGCCACCAGCAGAGGGGCGGGAGTTCCTGAGCAGTTCTTC.

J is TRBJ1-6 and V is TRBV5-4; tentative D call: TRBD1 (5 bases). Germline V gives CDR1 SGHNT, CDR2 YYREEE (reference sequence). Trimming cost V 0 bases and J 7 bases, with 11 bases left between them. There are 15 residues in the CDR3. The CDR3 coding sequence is TGTGCCAGCAGCTTGGGGGGGATCAACAATTCACCCCTCCACTTT. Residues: CASSLGGINNSPLHF.

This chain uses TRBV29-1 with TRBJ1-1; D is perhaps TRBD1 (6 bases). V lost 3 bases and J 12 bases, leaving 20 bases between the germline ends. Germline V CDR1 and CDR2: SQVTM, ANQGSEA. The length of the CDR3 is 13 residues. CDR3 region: CSVDGQGLRETFF. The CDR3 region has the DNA TGCAGCGTTGATGGCCAGGGGCTCCGAGAAACTTTCTTT.

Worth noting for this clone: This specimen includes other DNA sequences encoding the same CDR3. The CDR3 here is CASSLGQGGQPQHF. The CDR3 bases are TGTGCCAGCAGCCTTGGACAGGGTGGTCAGCCCCAGCATTTT. The gene calls are TRBV7-9 and TRBJ1-5, with TRBD1 matching over 8 bases. From germline, CDR1 is SEHNR and CDR2 FQNEAQ (reference sequence). This CDR3 contains 14 residues. V trimming: 5 bases; J trimming: 6 bases; junction bases outside the gene matches: 6.

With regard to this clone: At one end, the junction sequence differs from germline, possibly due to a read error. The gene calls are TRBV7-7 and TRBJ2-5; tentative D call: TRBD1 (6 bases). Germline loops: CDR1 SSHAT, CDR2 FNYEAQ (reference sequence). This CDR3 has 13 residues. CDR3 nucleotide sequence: TGTGCTAGCAGCTACCAGGGGTTGCAGACCCAGTACTTC. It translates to CASSYQGLQTQYF.

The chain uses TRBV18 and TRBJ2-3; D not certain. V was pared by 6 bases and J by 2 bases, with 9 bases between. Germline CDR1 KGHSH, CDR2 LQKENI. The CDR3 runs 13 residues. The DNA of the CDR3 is TGTGCCAGCTCCCTAGACCCCACAGATACGCAGTATTTT. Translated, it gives CASSLDPTDTQYF.

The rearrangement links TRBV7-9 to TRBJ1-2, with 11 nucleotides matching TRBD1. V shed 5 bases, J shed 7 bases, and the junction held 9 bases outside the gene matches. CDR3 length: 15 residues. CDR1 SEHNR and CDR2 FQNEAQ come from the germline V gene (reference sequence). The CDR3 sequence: CASSQIGQGAVGYTF. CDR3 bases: TGTGCCAGCAGCCAAATCGGACAGGGGGCCGTTGGCTACACCTTC.

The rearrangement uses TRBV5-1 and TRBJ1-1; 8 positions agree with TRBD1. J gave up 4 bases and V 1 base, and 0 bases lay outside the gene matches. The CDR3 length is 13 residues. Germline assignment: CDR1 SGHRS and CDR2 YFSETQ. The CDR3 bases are TGCGCCAGCAGCTTGACAGGGGGCACTGAAGCTTTCTTT. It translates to CASSLTGGTEAFF.

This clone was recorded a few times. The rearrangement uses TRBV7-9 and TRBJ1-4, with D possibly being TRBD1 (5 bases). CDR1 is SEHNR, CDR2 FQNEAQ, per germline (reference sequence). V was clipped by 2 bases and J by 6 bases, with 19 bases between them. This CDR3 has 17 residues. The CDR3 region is CASSLMYLHEGDEKLFF. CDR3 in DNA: TGTGCCAGCAGCTTAATGTACCTTCACGAAGGGGATGAAAAACTGTTTTTT.

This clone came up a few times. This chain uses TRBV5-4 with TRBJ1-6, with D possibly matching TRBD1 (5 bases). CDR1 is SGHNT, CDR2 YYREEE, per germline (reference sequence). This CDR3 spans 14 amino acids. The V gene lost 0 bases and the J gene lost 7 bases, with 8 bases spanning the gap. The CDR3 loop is CASSLAGMNSPLHF. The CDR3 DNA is TGTGCCAGCAGCTTGGCAGGGATGAATTCACCCCTCCACTTT.

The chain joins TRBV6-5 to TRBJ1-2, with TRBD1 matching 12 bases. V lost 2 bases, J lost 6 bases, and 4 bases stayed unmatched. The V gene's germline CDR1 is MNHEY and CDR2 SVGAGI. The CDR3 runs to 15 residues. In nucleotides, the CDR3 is TGTGCCAGCAGTTACACCGGGACAGGGGGCCATGGCTACACCTTC. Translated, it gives CASSYTGTGGHGYTF.

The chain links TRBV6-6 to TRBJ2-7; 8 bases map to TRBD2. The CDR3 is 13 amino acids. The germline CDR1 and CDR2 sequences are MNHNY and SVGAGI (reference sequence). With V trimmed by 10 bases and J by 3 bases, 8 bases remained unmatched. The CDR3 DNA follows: TGTGCCACACATGGCGGGGGGCTCTACGAGCAGTACTTC. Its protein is CATHGGGLYEQYF.

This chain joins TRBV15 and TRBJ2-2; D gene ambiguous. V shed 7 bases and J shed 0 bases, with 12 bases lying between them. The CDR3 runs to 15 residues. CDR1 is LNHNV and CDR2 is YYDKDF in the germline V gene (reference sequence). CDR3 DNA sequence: TGTGCCACCACGGGCGGACCCGCGAACACCGGGGAGCTGTTTTTT. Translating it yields CATTGGPANTGELFF.